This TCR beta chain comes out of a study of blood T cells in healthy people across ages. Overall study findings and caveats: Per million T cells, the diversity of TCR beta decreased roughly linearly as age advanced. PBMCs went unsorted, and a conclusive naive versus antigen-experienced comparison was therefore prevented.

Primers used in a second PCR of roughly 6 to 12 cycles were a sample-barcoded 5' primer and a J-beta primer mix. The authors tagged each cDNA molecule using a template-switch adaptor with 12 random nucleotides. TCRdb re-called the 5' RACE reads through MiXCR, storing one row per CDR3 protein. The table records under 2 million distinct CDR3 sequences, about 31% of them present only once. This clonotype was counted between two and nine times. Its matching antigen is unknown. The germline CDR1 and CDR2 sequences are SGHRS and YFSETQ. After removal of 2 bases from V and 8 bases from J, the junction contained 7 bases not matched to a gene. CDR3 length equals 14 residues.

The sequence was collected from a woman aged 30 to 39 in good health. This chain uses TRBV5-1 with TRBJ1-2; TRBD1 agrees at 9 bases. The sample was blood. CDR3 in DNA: TGCGCCAGCAGCTTCTTAGACAGGGGGGACGGCTACACCTTC. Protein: CASSFLDRGDGYTF.